This T cell receptor (beta chain) is from a study of Graves' ophthalmopathy and Graves' hyperthyroidism. Study as a whole: Ahead of any treatment, peripheral blood was obtained at the initial diagnosis.

Germline assignment: CDR1 MGHDK and CDR2 SYGVNS. The CDR3 contains 12 residues. The V gene end was trimmed by 10 bases and the J gene end by 8 bases; junction bases not matched to a gene: 8. Transcripts of RNA were the source for amplifying TCR beta CDR3 regions. First-round RT-PCR used HTBI primers; second-round multiplex PCR followed. TCRdb redid the calling of the multiplex PCR reads with MiXCR, one entry per CDR3 protein. The sample yields approximately 700,000 distinct CDR3 sequences, roughly 40% seen once. CAS ≥3, NOSPECS ≥4, moderate-to-severe activity and duration under 3 months marked donors with ophthalmopathy.

This receptor was identified in an adult man with Graves' ophthalmopathy. This chain joins TRBV25-1 and TRBJ1-2; 9 nucleotides line up with TRBD1. The sequenced sample consisted of peripheral blood. The CDR3 DNA reads as TGTGCCATGGGGACAGGGCCTGAAGGCTACACCTTC. Its translation is CAMGTGPEGYTF.